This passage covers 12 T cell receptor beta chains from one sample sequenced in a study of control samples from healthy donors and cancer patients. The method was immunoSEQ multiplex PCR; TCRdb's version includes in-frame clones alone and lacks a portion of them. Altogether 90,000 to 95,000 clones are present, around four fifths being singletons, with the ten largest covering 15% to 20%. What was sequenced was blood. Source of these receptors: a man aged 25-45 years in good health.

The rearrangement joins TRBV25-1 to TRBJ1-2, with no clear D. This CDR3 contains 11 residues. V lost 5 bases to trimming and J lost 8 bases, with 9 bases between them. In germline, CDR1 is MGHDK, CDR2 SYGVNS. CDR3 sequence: CASSFGSGYTF. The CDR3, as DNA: TGTGCCAGCAGTTTTGGTAGCGGCTACACCTTC.

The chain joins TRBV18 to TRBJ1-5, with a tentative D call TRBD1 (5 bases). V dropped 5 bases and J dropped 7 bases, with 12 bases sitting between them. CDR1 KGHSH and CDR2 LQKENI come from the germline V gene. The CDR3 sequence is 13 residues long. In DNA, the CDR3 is TGTGCCAGCTCATCCGGACACCTCCAGCCCCAGCATTTT. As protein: CASSSGHLQPQHF.

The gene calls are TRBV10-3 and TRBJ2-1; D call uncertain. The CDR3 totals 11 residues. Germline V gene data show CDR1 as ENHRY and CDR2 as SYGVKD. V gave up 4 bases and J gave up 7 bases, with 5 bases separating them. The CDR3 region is CAISAGNEQFF. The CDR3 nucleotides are TGTGCCATCAGTGCTGGGAATGAGCAGTTCTTC.

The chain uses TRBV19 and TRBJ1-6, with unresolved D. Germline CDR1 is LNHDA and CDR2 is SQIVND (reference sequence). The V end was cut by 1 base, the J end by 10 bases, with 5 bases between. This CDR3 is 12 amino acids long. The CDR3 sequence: CASSIGTSPLHF. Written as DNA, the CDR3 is TGTGCCAGTAGTATAGGAACCTCACCCCTCCACTTT.

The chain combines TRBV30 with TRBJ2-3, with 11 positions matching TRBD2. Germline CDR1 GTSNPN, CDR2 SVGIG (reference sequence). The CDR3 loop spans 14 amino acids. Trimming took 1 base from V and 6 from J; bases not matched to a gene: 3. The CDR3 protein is CAWSGGLAEDTQYF. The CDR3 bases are TGTGCCTGGAGTGGGGGACTAGCGGAGGATACGCAGTATTTT.

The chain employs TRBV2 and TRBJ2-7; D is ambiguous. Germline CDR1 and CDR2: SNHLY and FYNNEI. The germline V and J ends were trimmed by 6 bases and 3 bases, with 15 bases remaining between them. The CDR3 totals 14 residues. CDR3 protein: CASRKDLRIYEQYF. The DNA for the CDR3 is TGTGCCAGCAGAAAGGACCTAAGGATCTACGAGCAGTACTTC.

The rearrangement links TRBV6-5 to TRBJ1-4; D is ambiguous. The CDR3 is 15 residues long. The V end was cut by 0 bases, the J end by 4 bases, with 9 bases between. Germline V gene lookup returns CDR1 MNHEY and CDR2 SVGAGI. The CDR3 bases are TGTGCCAGCAGTTACTCGGGCTCACTTAATGAAAAACTGTTTTTT. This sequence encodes CASSYSGSLNEKLFF.

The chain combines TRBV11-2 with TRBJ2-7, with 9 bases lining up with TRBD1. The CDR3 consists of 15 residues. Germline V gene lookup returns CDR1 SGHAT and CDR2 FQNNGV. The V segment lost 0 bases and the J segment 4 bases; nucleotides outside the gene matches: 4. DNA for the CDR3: TGTGCCAGCAGCTTAGATGTTGGACAGGGGTACGAGCAGTACTTC. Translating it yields CASSLDVGQGYEQYF. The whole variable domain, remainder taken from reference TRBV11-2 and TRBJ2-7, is EAGVAQSPRYKIIEKRQSVAFWCNPISGHATLYWYQQILGQGPKLLIQFQNNGVVDDSQLPKDRFSAERLKGVDSTLKIQPAKLEDSAVYLCASSLDVGQGYEQYFGPGTRLTVT.

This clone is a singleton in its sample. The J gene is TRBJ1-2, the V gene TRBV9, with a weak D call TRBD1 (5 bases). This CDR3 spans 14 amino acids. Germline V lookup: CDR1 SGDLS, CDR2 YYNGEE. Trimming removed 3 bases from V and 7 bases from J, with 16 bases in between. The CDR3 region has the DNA TGTGCCAGCAGCGCCGGGACTCCAACGGGTGGCTACACCTTC. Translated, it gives CASSAGTPTGGYTF.

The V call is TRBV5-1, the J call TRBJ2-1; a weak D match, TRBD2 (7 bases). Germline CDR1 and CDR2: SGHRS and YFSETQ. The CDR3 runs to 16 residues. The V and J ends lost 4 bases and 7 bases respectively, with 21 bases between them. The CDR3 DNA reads TGCGCCAGCAGCCCTGTCGCGGGGGCAGGTAGTAATGAGCAGTTCTTC. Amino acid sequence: CASSPVAGAGSNEQFF.

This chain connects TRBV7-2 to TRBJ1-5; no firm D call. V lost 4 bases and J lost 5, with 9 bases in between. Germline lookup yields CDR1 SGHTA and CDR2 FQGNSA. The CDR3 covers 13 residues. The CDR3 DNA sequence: TGTGCCAGCAGCTCTCGGCAGGATCAGCCCCAGCATTTT. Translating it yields CASSSRQDQPQHF.

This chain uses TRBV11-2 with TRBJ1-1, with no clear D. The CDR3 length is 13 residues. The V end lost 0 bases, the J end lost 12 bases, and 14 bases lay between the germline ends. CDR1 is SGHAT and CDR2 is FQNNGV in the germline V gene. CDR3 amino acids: CASSLETVSVTFF. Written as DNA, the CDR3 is TGTGCCAGCAGCTTAGAAACAGTCAGCGTAACTTTCTTT.